These 32 T cell receptor beta chains share one sample of origin, sequenced in a study of cytomegalovirus exposure and HLA in healthy donors. The primer mix had 60 Vbeta and 13 Jbeta primers. The protocol was immunoSEQ multiplex PCR, while the TCRdb copy is restricted to in-frame clones and leaves out a portion. The table lists 110,000 to 150,000 clones, 60% to 85% of them singletons. Sequenced: PBMCs. Receptors were obtained from a man between 18 and 35 years old in good health and CMV-seronegative.

V is TRBV5-4 and J is TRBJ2-7, with 11 bases matching TRBD2. Trimming at V came to 4 bases and at J to 3 bases, leaving 3 bases not matched to a gene. The CDR3 has 14 amino acids. Germline values: CDR1 SGHNT, CDR2 YYREEE (reference sequence). The CDR3 is CASSTSGSHYEQYF. CDR3 coding DNA: TGTGCCAGCAGCACTAGCGGGAGCCACTACGAGCAGTACTTC.

CDR3 nucleotide sequence: TGTGCCAGCAGCACACGCCCCATTTTAGGGGATCCCCTCTATGGCTACACCTTC. It is translated as CASSTRPILGDPLYGYTF. The chain is built from TRBV5-4 and TRBJ1-2; a possible D gene is TRBD1 (5 bases). Germline V gives CDR1 SGHNT, CDR2 YYREEE (reference sequence). The CDR3 is made up of 18 amino acids. The V gene lost 4 bases and the J gene lost 4 bases, with 26 bases spanning the gap. Full variable domain (remainder filled in from reference TRBV5-4 and TRBJ1-2): ETGVTQSPTHLIKTRGQQVTLRCSSQSGHNTVSWYQQALGQGPQFIFQYYREEENGRGNFPPRFSGLQFPNYSSELNVNALELDDSALYLCASSTRPILGDPLYGYTFGSGTRLTVV.

The chain combines TRBV6-1 with TRBJ1-4, with 9 bases fitting TRBD1. CDR1 MNHNS and CDR2 SASEGT come from the germline V gene. The trim removed 0 bases at V and 8 bases at J, leaving 16 bases unmatched. The CDR3 extends over 19 amino acids. CDR3 DNA: TGTGCCAGCAGTGAAGCGTTCACAGGGGGCGCGGGACTTATGGAAAAACTGTTTTTT. Protein sequence: CASSEAFTGGAGLMEKLFF.

This clone appeared a few times. The rearrangement uses TRBV9 and TRBJ2-7; TRBD2 agrees at 13 bases. Losses at the gene ends were 4 bases for V and 10 bases for J; bases not matched to a gene: 11. The CDR3 runs to 15 residues. The V gene's germline CDR1 is SGDLS and CDR2 YYNGEE. CDR3 sequence reads: CASSPLPGLAGSQYF. Here the CDR3 DNA reads TGTGCCAGCAGCCCCCTACCGGGACTAGCGGGGTCCCAGTACTTC.

The V and J genes are TRBV27 and TRBJ2-3, with TRBD2 matching 10 bases. The germline gives CDR1 MNHEY, CDR2 SMNVEV (reference sequence). The CDR3 length is 15 residues. V lost 5 bases, J lost 1 base, and 3 bases stayed unmatched. The CDR3 region is CASSLAGARTDTQYF. The CDR3 DNA follows: TGTGCCAGCAGTCTAGCGGGAGCCCGCACAGATACGCAGTATTTT.

The chain recombines TRBV29-1 with TRBJ2-7, with a weak D call TRBD2 (7 bases). V lost 3 bases and J lost 2, with 14 bases in between. Germline CDR1 is SQVTM and CDR2 is ANQGSEA. The CDR3 totals 14 residues. The CDR3, as DNA: TGCAGCGTTGACCGGGGGGCCGGAGCCTACGAGCAGTACGTC. Translation gives CSVDRGAGAYEQYV.

The chain is built from TRBV2 and TRBJ2-7; possibly TRBD1 for D (7 bases). The V gene's germline CDR1 is SNHLY and CDR2 FYNNEI. The CDR3 sequence is 15 residues long. Trimming removed 6 bases at V and 1 base at J, with 16 bases between. CDR3 protein: CASSLQGGRSYEQYF. The DNA of the CDR3 is TGTGCCAGCAGCCTTCAGGGGGGACGGTCCTACGAGCAGTACTTC.

The chain employs TRBV25-1 and TRBJ1-1; D unresolved. CDR1 MGHDK and CDR2 SYGVNS come from the germline V gene. V lost 2 bases and J lost 4, with 11 bases in between. This CDR3 is 14 amino acids long. CDR3 in DNA: TGTGCCAGCAGTGAAACTAGAGGTCCCACTGAAGCTTTCTTT. Translating gives CASSETRGPTEAFF.

This clone was seen a single time. This chain links TRBV19 with TRBJ2-7; 9 bases agree with TRBD1. In germline, CDR1 is LNHDA, CDR2 SQIVND (reference sequence). J gave up 5 bases and V 5 bases, and 7 bases lay outside the gene matches. The CDR3 spans 14 residues. CDR3 nucleotide sequence: TGTGCCAGTAGTTCGGGACAGGGACTCCACGAGCAGTACTTC. This translates into CASSSGQGLHEQYF.

The V gene is TRBV5-4, the J gene TRBJ2-5, with 9 bases aligning to TRBD1. The DNA end is more similar to TRBJ2-7, so the J call may be wrong. CDR1 and CDR2 from the germline V gene are SGHNT and YYREEE (reference sequence). The CDR3 consists of 12 residues. The CDR3 protein is CASSYRGLEQYF. The CDR3 DNA sequence: TGTGCCAGCAGTTACAGGGGGCTCGAGCAGTACTTC.

The V call is TRBV2, the J call TRBJ1-6, with 12 bases lining up with TRBD1. With 4 bases clipped from V and 2 bases from J, the junction kept 3 bases outside the gene matches. Germline assignment: CDR1 SNHLY and CDR2 FYNNEI. The CDR3 is made up of 17 amino acids. The DNA for the CDR3 is TGTGCCAGCAGTGCGGGACAGGGGGCCGCCTATAATTCACCCCTCCACTTT. It encodes CASSAGQGAAYNSPLHF.

This clone has just a few counts. This rearrangement joins TRBV15 to TRBJ1-1; a weak D match, TRBD1 (5 bases). CDR1 and CDR2 (germline): LNHNV, YYDKDF (reference sequence). The length of the CDR3 is 16 residues. The V end was cut by 4 bases, the J end by 4 bases, with 19 bases between. CDR3 nucleotides: TGTGCCACCAGCACCACTCCTCAGGGAATAGGCACTGAAGCTTTCTTT. Translated, it gives CATSTTPQGIGTEAFF.

The CDR3 protein is CASSPRLAGGPADTDTQYF. The CDR3 DNA reads as TGTGCCAGCAGCCCGAGACTAGCGGGGGGACCAGCAGACACAGATACGCAGTATTTT. V is TRBV11-2 and J is TRBJ2-3; 13 nucleotides line up with TRBD2. Germline V CDR1 and CDR2: SGHAT, FQNNGV. With V trimmed by 5 bases and J by 2 bases, 13 bases remained unmatched. The CDR3 runs 19 residues.

A few counts support this clone. The chain is built from TRBV9 and TRBJ2-2; 8 bases line up with TRBD2. The CDR3 consists of 16 residues. With V trimmed by 6 bases and J by 6 bases, 13 bases remained unmatched. In germline, CDR1 is SGDLS, CDR2 YYNGEE. For the CDR3, the DNA is TGTGCCAGCACCACGACGGGGGGGCCTGGATCCGGGGAGCTGTTTTTT. This encodes CASTTTGGPGSGELFF.

The chain couples TRBV5-6 to TRBJ2-7, with D tentatively TRBD2 (6 bases). Germline V gives CDR1 SGHDT, CDR2 YYEEEE. Trimming pared 4 bases from V and 1 base from J, leaving 9 bases between. The CDR3 covers 13 residues. CDR3 protein: CASSDGRSYEQYF. In nucleotides, the CDR3 is TGTGCCAGCAGCGACGGGAGATCCTACGAGCAGTACTTC.

The chain joins TRBV6-1 to TRBJ1-2; 9 bases are shared with TRBD1. The length of the CDR3 is 13 residues. Trimming at V came to 5 bases and at J to 7 bases, leaving 5 bases not matched to a gene. Germline V lookup: CDR1 MNHNS, CDR2 SASEGT. The CDR3 sequence is CASSTGQGIGYTF. The CDR3 coding sequence is TGTGCCAGCAGTACGGGACAGGGAATTGGCTACACCTTC.

J is TRBJ1-1 and V is TRBV5-1; a weak D match, TRBD1 (5 bases). V was clipped by 0 bases and J by 5 bases, with 11 bases between them. Germline V gives CDR1 SGHRS, CDR2 YFSETQ. CDR3 length: 14 amino acids. The CDR3 region is CASSLGGPGTEAFF. The DNA for the CDR3 is TGCGCCAGCAGCTTGGGGGGCCCCGGGACTGAAGCTTTCTTT.

This clone was picked up a small number of times. As DNA, the CDR3 is TGTGCCAGCAGCTTAGGAGCGGATCACGAAGAGACCCAGTACTTC. Translation gives CASSLGADHEETQYF. The V call is TRBV7-9, the J call TRBJ2-5; D perhaps matches TRBD2 (5 bases). The V and J ends lost 1 base and 3 bases respectively, with 12 bases between them. The CDR3 contains 15 residues. Germline V lookup: CDR1 SEHNR, CDR2 FQNEAQ (reference sequence).

This clone was recorded only once. The J gene is TRBJ2-7, the V gene TRBV6-1, with D tentatively TRBD2 (5 bases). The CDR3 is 14 amino acids. Germline CDR1 MNHNS, CDR2 SASEGT. V was trimmed by 4 bases and J by 1 base, leaving 11 bases between them. This chain's CDR3 is CASSAARGSYEQYF. The CDR3 DNA sequence: TGTGCCAGCAGTGCCGCCCGGGGTTCCTACGAGCAGTACTTC.

In DNA, the CDR3 is TGTGCCAGCTCACCAAGGGGGCACGGCTATGGCTACACCTTC. It is translated as CASSPRGHGYGYTF. The chain has TRBV18 and TRBJ1-2; 7 nucleotides agree with TRBD1. The CDR3 totals 14 residues. Looked up from germline, CDR1 is KGHSH and CDR2 is LQKENI. The J segment lost 4 bases and the V segment lost 2 bases, leaving 4 bases of the junction unmatched.

This clone was counted only a few times. The rearrangement uses TRBV9 and TRBJ1-2; 10 bases are shared with TRBD1. The germline V gene has CDR1 SGDLS and CDR2 YYNGEE. V lost 1 base and J lost 4; bases outside the gene matches: 13. This CDR3 comprises 18 residues. The CDR3: CASSVRWDRGRDLYGYTF. In nucleotides, the CDR3 is TGTGCCAGCAGCGTAAGGTGGGACAGGGGACGAGACCTCTATGGCTACACCTTC.

The chain is built from TRBV11-3 and TRBJ2-7; 7 nucleotides match TRBD1. Germline CDR1 is SGHNT and CDR2 is YENEEA. There are 15 residues in the CDR3. V lost 5 bases to trimming and J lost 7 bases; unmatched junction nucleotides: 14. CDR3 DNA sequence: TGTGCCAGCAGCGAGAGACAGGGAGCCCCGGGAGAGCAGTACTTC. It is translated as CASSERQGAPGEQYF.

J is TRBJ1-4 and V is TRBV9, with 8 bases matching TRBD1. The V gene end was trimmed by 5 bases and the J gene end by 7 bases; junction bases not matched to a gene: 7. CDR3 size: 14 residues. From germline, CDR1 is SGDLS and CDR2 YYNGEE. CDR3 coding DNA: TGTGCCAGCAGAGCGGGGACAGGTTGTGAAAAACTGTTTTTT. This translates into CASRAGTGCEKLFF.

As regards this clone: Other DNA sequences in the sample encode the same CDR3. The J gene is TRBJ2-1, the V gene TRBV27; tentative D call: TRBD2 (6 bases). The CDR3 has 14 amino acids. Germline loops: CDR1 MNHEY, CDR2 SMNVEV (reference sequence). The V end was cut by 4 bases, the J end by 4 bases, with 11 bases between. The CDR3 spells CASSSGTGYNEQFF. The CDR3, as DNA: TGTGCCAGCAGTTCCGGGACTGGATACAATGAGCAGTTCTTC.

A single count supports this clone. The rearrangement joins TRBV27 to TRBJ2-7; unclear D gene. The V end lost 2 bases, the J end lost 3 bases, and 8 bases lay between the germline ends. CDR3 length equals 13 residues. Germline V gene sequence: CDR1 MNHEY, CDR2 SMNVEV (reference sequence). The CDR3 region is CASSLRQNYEQYF. DNA for the CDR3: TGTGCCAGCAGTTTACGCCAGAACTACGAGCAGTACTTC.

The V call is TRBV7-2, the J call TRBJ2-2, with TRBD2 matching 9 bases. The junction had 11 bases not matched to a gene; V was cut back by 6 bases and J by 3 bases. The CDR3 has 17 residues. Germline V gives CDR1 SGHTA, CDR2 FQGNSA. The CDR3 loop reads CASSPGGGGRDTGELFF. CDR3 DNA sequence: TGTGCCAGCAGTCCAGGAGGGGGCGGGAGGGACACCGGGGAGCTGTTTTTT. The variable domain in full, with the rest retrieved from reference TRBV7-2 and TRBJ2-2, is GAGVSQSPSNKVTEKGKDVELRCDPISGHTALYWYRQSLGQGLEFLIYFQGNSAPDKSGLPSDRFSAERTGGSVSTLTIQRTQQEDSAVYLCASSPGGGGRDTGELFFGEGSRLTVL.

The chain combines TRBV28 with TRBJ2-3; D is possibly TRBD2 (5 bases). The germline CDR1 and CDR2 sequences are MDHEN and SYDVKM. This CDR3 has 16 residues. Trimming stripped 8 bases from V and 6 bases from J, with 24 bases between. CDR3 sequence: CASHSLGTGLTDTQYF. CDR3 coding DNA: TGTGCCAGCCACAGTTTAGGTACGGGGTTGACGGATACGCAGTATTTT.

The chain carries TRBV18 and TRBJ2-2; the match to TRBD2 covers 8 bases. The CDR3 loop spans 15 amino acids. From germline, CDR1 is KGHSH and CDR2 LQKENI. J was trimmed by 4 bases and V by 6 bases; bases with no gene match: 7. The CDR3 DNA is TGTGCCAGCTCCCTTAGCGGGGCGCGCACCGGGGAGCTGTTTTTT. Translation gives CASSLSGARTGELFF.

The chain combines TRBV5-4 with TRBJ2-5; the match to TRBD1 covers 8 bases. With 0 bases clipped from V and 1 base from J, the junction kept 5 bases outside the gene matches. The CDR3 extends over 16 amino acids. Germline lookup yields CDR1 SGHNT and CDR2 YYREEE (reference sequence). CDR3 coding DNA: TGTGCCAGCAGCTTGGGGGGACAGGTTTTCCAAGAGACCCAGTACTTC. Translating it yields CASSLGGQVFQETQYF.

This chain uses TRBV7-9 with TRBJ1-3, with 7 bases identical to TRBD1. With 9 bases clipped from V and 2 bases from J, the junction kept 4 bases outside the gene matches. The CDR3 is 13 residues long. Germline V CDR1 and CDR2: SEHNR, FQNEAQ (reference sequence). For the CDR3, the DNA is TGTGCCAGTAACAGGGGTGCTGGAAACACCATATATTTT. Amino acid sequence: CASNRGAGNTIYF.

This clone was recorded only once. This rearrangement joins TRBV18 to TRBJ1-1; possibly TRBD1 for D (5 bases). This CDR3 region has 16 residues. Germline CDR1 is KGHSH and CDR2 is LQKENI. Trimming removed 6 bases from V and 4 bases from J, with 21 bases in between. The CDR3 coding sequence is TGTGCCAGCTCGGGGCCTAAATTGTTACGAGGCACTGAAGCTTTCTTT. This translates into CASSGPKLLRGTEAFF.

This chain uses TRBV13 with TRBJ1-1; D uncertain. CDR1 and CDR2 from the germline V gene are PRHDT and FYEKMQ (reference sequence). V was clipped by 5 bases and J by 2 bases, with 9 bases between them. The CDR3 is 13 amino acids. The CDR3 coding sequence is TGTGCCAGCAGCCGTCGAGGTAACACTGAAGCTTTCTTT. Translated: CASSRRGNTEAFF. The variable domain in full, with the rest retrieved from reference TRBV13 and TRBJ1-1, is AAGVIQSPRHLIKEKRETATLKCYPIPRHDTVYWYQQGPGQDPQFLISFYEKMQSDKGSIPDRFSAQQFSDYHSELNMSSLELGDSALYFCASSRRGNTEAFFGQGTRLTVV.